This T cell receptor (beta chain) was identified during a study of siplizumab effects on memory and regulatory T cells. Sequenced by immunoSEQ multiplex PCR; TCRdb stores in-frame clones only, minus some. The data contain 100,000 or so clones, 85% to 95% of them singletons. The trim removed 2 bases at V and 4 bases at J, leaving 6 bases unmatched. In germline, CDR1 is MGHDK, CDR2 SYGVNS. The CDR3 has 15 amino acids. Study results and limitations: The study found naive T cells seemingly more diverse than memory cells and seemingly major alloresponse contributors. With siplizumab, mappable alloreactive CD4+ clones averaged around 65% Treg-derived, versus under 30% in controls. Of the proliferating CD4+ or CD8+ clones, roughly 80-96% lacked a naive or memory phenotype that could be assigned. Alloreactive sequences tracing back to unstimulated CD4+ memory cells fell significantly with siplizumab.

In regard to this clone: Its antigen is not identified.

The chain employs TRBV25-1 and TRBJ1-2; TRBD1 matches at 8 bases. Material for sequencing was CD4+ T cells sorted from blood. The sequence was collected from a human donor in good health. CDR3 nucleotides: TGTGCCAGCAGTGAACCCGGGACAGGACTCTATGGCTACACCTTC. Its translation: CASSEPGTGLYGYTF.